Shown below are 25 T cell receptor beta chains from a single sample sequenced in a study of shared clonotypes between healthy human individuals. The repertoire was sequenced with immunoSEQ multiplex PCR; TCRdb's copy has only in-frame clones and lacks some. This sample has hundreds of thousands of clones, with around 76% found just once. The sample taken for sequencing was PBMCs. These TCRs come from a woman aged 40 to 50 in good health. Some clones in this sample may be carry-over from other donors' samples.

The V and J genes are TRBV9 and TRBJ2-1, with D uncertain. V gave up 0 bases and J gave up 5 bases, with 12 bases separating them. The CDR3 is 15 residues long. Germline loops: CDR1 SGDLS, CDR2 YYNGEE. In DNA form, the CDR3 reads TGTGCCAGCAGCGTAGAGGACCTCCCGAACAATGAGCAGTTCTTC. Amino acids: CASSVEDLPNNEQFF. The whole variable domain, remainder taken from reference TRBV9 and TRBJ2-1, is DSGVTQTPKHLITATGQRVTLRCSPRSGDLSVYWYQQSLDQGLQFLIQYYNGEERAKGNILERFSAQQFPDLHSELNLSSLELGDSALYFCASSVEDLPNNEQFFGPGTRLTVL.

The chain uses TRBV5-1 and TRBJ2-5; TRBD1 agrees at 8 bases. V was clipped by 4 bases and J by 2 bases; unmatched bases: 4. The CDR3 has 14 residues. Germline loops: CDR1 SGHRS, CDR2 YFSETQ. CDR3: CASSPRTGQETQYF. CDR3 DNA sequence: TGCGCCAGCAGCCCGCGGACAGGGCAAGAGACCCAGTACTTC.

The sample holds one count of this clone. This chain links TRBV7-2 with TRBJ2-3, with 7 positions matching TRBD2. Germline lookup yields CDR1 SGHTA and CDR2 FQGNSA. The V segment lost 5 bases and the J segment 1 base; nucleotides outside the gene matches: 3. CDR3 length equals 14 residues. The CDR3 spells CASSLGGRTDTQYF. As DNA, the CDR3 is TGTGCCAGCAGCCTGGGAGGGCGCACAGATACGCAGTATTTT.

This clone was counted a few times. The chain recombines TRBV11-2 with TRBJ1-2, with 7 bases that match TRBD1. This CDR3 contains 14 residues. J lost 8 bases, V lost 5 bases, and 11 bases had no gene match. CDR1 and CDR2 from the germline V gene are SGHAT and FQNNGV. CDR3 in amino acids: CASSPRTGVGGYTF. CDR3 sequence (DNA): TGTGCCAGCAGCCCTCGGACAGGCGTGGGCGGCTACACCTTC.

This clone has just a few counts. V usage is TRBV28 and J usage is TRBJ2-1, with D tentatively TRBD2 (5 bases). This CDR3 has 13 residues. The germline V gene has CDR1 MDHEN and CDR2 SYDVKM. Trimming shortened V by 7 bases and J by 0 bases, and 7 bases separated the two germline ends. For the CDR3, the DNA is TGTGCCAGCACTGAGGGCTCCTACAATGAGCAGTTCTTC. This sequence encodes CASTEGSYNEQFF.

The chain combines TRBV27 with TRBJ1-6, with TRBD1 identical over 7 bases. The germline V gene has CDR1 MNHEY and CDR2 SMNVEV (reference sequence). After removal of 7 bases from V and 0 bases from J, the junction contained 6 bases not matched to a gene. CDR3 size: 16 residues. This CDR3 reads CASTSGGSSYNSPLHF. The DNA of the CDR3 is TGTGCCAGCACCTCAGGGGGTAGCTCCTATAATTCACCCCTCCACTTT.

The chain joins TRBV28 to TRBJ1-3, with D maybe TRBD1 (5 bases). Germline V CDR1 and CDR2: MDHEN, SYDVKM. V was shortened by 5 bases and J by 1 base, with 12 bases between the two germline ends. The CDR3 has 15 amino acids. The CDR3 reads CASSTMGGSGNTIYF. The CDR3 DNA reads TGTGCCAGCAGTACTATGGGGGGGTCTGGAAACACCATATATTTT.

The CDR3 loop reads CASSLAGPENNEKLFF. Here the CDR3 DNA reads TGCGCCAGCAGCTTGGCCGGCCCGGAAAACAATGAAAAACTGTTTTTT. The chain has TRBV5-1 and TRBJ1-4; D call uncertain. The CDR3 totals 16 residues. Per the germline V gene, CDR1 is SGHRS and CDR2 is YFSETQ. V was cut by 0 bases and J by 5 bases, with 14 bases left in between. Full variable domain (missing parts from reference TRBV5-1 and TRBJ1-4): KAGVTQTPRYLIKTRGQQVTLSCSPISGHRSVSWYQQTPGQGLQFLFEYFSETQRNKGNFPGRFSGRQFSNSRSEMNVSTLELGDSALYLCASSLAGPENNEKLFFGSGTQLSVL.

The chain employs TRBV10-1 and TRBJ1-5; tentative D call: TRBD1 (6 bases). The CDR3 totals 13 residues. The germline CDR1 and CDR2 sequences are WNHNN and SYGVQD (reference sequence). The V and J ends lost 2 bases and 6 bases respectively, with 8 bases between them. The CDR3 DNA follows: TGCGCCAGCAGTGAGACAGGGTTTCAGCCCCAGCATTTT. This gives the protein CASSETGFQPQHF.

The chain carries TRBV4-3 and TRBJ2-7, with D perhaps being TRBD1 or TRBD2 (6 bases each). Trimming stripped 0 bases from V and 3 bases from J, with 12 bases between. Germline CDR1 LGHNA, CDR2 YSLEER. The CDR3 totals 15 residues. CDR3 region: CASSQDLGGGYEQYF. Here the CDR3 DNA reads TGCGCCAGCAGCCAAGATCTCGGGGGCGGCTACGAGCAGTACTTC.

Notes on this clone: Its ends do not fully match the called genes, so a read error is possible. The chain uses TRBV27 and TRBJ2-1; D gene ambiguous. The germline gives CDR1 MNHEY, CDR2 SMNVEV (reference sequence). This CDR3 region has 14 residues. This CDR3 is CASSSRLSYNEQFF. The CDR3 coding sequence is TGTGCCAGCAGTTCCCGCCTCTCCTACAATGAACAGTTCTTC.

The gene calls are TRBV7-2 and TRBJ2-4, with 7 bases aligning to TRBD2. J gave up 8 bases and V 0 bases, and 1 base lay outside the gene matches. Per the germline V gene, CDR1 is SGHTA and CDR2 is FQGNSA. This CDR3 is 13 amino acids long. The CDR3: CASSLAGRDIQYF. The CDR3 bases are TGTGCCAGCAGCTTAGCAGGGAGGGACATTCAGTACTTC.

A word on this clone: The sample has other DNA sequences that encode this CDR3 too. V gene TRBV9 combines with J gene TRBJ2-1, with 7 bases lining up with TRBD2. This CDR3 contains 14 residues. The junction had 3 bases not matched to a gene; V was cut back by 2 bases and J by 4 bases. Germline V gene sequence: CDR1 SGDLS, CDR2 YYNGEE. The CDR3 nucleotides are TGTGCCAGCAGCGTGGGCGGGGGATACAATGAGCAGTTCTTC. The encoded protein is CASSVGGGYNEQFF.

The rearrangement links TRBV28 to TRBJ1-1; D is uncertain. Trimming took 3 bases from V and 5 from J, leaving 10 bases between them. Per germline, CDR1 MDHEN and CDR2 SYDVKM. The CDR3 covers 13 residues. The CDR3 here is CASSFEGQTEAFF. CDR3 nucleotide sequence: TGTGCCAGCAGTTTCGAGGGCCAAACTGAAGCTTTCTTT.

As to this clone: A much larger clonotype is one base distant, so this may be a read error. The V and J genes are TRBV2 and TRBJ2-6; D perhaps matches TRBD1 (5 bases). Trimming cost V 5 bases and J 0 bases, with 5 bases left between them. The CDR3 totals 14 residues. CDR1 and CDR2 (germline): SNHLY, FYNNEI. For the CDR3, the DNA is TGTGCCAGCAGTCAGGGCTCTGGGGCCAACGTCCTGACTTTC. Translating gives CASSQGSGANVLTF.

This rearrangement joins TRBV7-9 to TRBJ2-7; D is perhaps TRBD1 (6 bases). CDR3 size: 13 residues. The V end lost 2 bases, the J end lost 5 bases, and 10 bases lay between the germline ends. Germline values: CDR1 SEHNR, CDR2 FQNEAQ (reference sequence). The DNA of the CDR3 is TGTGCCAGCAGCTTAACAGGGTATAACGAGCAGTACTTC. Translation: CASSLTGYNEQYF.

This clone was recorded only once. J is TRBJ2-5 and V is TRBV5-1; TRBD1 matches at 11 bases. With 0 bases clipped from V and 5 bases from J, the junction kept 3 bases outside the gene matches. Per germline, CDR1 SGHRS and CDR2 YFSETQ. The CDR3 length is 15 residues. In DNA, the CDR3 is TGCGCCAGCAGCTTGGCCGGGGACAGGGGGGAGACCCAGTACTTC. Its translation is CASSLAGDRGETQYF.

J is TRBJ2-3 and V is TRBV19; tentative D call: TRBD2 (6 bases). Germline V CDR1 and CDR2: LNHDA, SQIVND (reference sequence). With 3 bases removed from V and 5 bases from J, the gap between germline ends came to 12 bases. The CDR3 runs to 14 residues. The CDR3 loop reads CASSMDGSRDTQYF. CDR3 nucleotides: TGTGCCAGTAGTATGGACGGGAGTAGAGATACGCAGTATTTT.

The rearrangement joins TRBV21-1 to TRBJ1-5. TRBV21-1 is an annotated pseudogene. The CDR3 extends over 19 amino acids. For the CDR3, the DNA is TGTGCCAGCAGCAAACCAGACCCCACAGGGACTCATAGCAATCAGCCCCAGCATTTT. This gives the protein CASSKPDPTGTHSNQPQHF.

The DNA of the CDR3 is TGTGCCAGCAGAAAGGACGGGGCAGCGGTTGGGCAGTACTTC. Amino acids: CASRKDGAAVGQYF. V usage is TRBV28 and J usage is TRBJ2-7; D is perhaps TRBD1 or TRBD2 (5 bases each). Trimming pared 6 bases from V and 9 bases from J, leaving 21 bases between. The germline V gene has CDR1 MDHEN and CDR2 SYDVKM. The CDR3 length is 14 residues.

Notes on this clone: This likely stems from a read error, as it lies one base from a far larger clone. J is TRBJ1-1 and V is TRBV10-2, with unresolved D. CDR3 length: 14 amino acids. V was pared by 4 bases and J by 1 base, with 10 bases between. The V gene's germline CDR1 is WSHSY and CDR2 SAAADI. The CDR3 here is CASSVNYANTEAFF. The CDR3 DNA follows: TGCGCCAGCAGTGTCAACTACGCGAACACTGAAGCTTTCTTT.

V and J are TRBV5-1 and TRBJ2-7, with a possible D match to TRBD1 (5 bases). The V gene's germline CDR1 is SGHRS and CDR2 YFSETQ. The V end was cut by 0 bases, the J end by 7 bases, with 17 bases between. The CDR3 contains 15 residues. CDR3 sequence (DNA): TGCGCCAGCAGCTTGGAGGGCAGGGCGGCTAGAGAGCAGTACTTC. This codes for CASSLEGRAAREQYF.

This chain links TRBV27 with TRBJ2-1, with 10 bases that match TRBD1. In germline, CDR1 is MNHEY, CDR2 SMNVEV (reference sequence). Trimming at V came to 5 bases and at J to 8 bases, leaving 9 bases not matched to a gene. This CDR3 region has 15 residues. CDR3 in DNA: TGTGCCAGCAGTGCCCGGGACAGGGGTTTCGATGAGCAGTTCTTC. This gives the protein CASSARDRGFDEQFF.

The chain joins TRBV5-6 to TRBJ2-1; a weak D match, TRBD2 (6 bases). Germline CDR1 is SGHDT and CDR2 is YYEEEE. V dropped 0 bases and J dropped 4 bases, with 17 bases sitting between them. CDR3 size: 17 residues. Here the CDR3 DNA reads TGTGCCAGCAGCTTGGTGGCTAGCGCTTACCTTTACAATGAGCAGTTCTTC. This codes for CASSLVASAYLYNEQFF.

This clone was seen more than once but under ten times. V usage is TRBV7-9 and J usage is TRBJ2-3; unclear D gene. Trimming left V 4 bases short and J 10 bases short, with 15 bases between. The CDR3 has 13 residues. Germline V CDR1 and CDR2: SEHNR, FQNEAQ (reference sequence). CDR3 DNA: TGTGCCAGCAGCTCTCGGTACTCATCTGCGCAGTATTTT. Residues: CASSSRYSSAQYF.